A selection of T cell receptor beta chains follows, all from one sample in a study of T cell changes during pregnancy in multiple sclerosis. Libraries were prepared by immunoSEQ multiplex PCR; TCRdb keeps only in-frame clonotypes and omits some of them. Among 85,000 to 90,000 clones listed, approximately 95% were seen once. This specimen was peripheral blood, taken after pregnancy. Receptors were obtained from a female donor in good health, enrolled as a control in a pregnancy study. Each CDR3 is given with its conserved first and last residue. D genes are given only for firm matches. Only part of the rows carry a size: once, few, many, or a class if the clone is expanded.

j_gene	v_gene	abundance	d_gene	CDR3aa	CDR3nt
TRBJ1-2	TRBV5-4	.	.	CASSSGLGTGYTF	TGTGCCAGCAGCTCGGGACTGGGCACAGGCTACACCTTC
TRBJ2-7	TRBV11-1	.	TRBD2	CASSPGSGSSYEQYF	TGTGCCAGCAGCCCCGGGAGCGGGAGCTCCTACGAGCAGTACTTC
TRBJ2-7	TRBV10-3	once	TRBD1	CAISPGTGAYEQYF	TGTGCCATCAGCCCCGGGACAGGAGCCTACGAGCAGTACTTC
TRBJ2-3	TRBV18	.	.	CASSPSGRTDTQYF	TGTGCCAGCTCACCTAGCGGACGCACAGATACGCAGTATTTT
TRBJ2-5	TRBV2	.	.	CANGGEDGETQYF	TGTGCCAACGGTGGGGAGGACGGGGAGACCCAGTACTTC
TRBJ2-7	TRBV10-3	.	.	CAISGGRGYEQYF	TGTGCCATCAGTGGTGGCAGGGGCTACGAGCAGTACTTC
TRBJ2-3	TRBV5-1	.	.	CASRALPAGRGDTQYF	TGCGCCAGCAGAGCCCTCCCGGCGGGAAGGGGAGATACGCAGTATTTT
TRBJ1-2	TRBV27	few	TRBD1	CASKEGARGYTF	TGTGCCAGCAAGGAGGGGGCTAGAGGCTACACCTTC
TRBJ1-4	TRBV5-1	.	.	CASSLGGQGAEKLFF	TGCGCCAGCAGCTTGGGGGGACAAGGAGCAGAAAAACTGTTTTTT
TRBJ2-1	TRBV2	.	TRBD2	CASKSGRAGINEQFF	TGTGCCAGCAAGAGCGGGAGGGCCGGCATAAATGAGCAGTTCTTC
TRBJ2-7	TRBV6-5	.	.	CASSARGGPYEQYF	TGTGCCAGCAGTGCGAGGGGGGGCCCCTACGAGCAGTACTTC
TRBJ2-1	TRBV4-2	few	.	CASSPPPGSEQFF	TGTGCCAGCAGCCCCCCTCCGGGGAGCGAGCAGTTCTTC
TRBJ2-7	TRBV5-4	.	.	CASSGAGFPYEQYF	TGTGCCAGCAGCGGAGCAGGGTTTCCCTACGAGCAGTACTTC
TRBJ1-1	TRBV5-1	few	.	CASSLAGAGANTEAFF	TGCGCCAGCAGCTTGGCCGGGGCGGGGGCGAACACTGAAGCTTTCTTT
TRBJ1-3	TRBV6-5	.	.	CASSPPDGTGNTIYF	TGTGCCAGCAGTCCCCCAGACGGGACTGGAAACACCATATATTTT
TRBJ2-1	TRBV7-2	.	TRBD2	CASSTGLAEGNEQFF	TGTGCCAGCAGCACCGGACTAGCAGAAGGTAATGAGCAGTTCTTC
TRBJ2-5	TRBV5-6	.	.	CASSGDWETQYF	TGTGCCAGCAGCGGCGACTGGGAGACCCAGTACTTC
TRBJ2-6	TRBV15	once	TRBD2	CATSREDHVPGLGRAGANVLTF	TGTGCCACCAGCAGAGAAGACCATGTCCCGGGACTAGGACGAGCTGGGGCCAACGTCCTGACTTTC
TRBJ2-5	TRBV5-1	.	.	CASSKGPQETQYF	TGCGCCAGCAGCAAGGGGCCCCAAGAGACCCAGTACTTC
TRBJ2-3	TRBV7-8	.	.	CASSLDFIGSGSTDTQYF	TGTGCCAGCAGCTTAGATTTCATTGGTTCGGGTAGCACAGATACGCAGTATTTT
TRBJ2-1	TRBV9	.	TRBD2	CASSATSGNNEQFF	TGTGCCAGCAGCGCAACTAGCGGAAACAATGAGCAGTTCTTC
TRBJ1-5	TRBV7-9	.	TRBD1	CASSLGQGKGQPQHF	TGTGCCAGCAGCTTAGGACAGGGAAAAGGTCAGCCCCAGCATTTT
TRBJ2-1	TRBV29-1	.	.	CSVALSYNEQFF	TGCAGCGTTGCCTTGTCCTACAATGAGCAGTTCTTC
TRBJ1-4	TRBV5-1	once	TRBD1	CASSLAETGDEKLFF	TGCGCCAGCAGCTTGGCCGAGACAGGGGATGAAAAACTGTTTTTT
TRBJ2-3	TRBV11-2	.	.	CASSLAGTDTQYF	TGTGCCAGCAGCTTAGCGGGCACAGATACGCAGTATTTT
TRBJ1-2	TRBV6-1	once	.	CASSPSAGGSYGYTF	TGTGCCAGCAGTCCGAGCGCTGGTGGGAGCTATGGCTACACCTTC
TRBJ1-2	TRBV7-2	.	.	CASSLMGADYGYTF	TGTGCCAGCAGCCTGATGGGGGCAGACTATGGCTACACCTTC